This T cell receptor (beta chain) derives from a study of T-cell reconstitution after alpha-beta-depleted transplantation in children. This clonotype was seen a handful of times. It was with unique molecular identifiers that the TCRbeta library was prepared. MiXCR was run by TCRdb on the PCR reads, yielding one entry per CDR3 protein. The sample includes over 400,000 distinct CDR3 sequences, around 46% of them seen just once. The TCR was taken from a girl between 2 and 10 years old with aplastic anemia, due to receive a stem cell transplant. The sequencing here drew on PBMCs, taken before TCRalphabeta/CD19-depleted stem cell transplant.

The CDR3 coding sequence is TGTGCCACCAGCAGAGTTCCGGGGGGGAGCAAAAACATTCAGTACTTC. Translation: CATSRVPGGSKNIQYF. V usage is TRBV15 and J usage is TRBJ2-4; TRBD2 matches 8 bases. This CDR3 has 16 residues. Trimming cost V 1 base and J 3 bases; bases outside gene matches: 5. Germline assignment: CDR1 LNHNV and CDR2 YYDKDF (reference sequence).